This T cell receptor beta chain was recorded in a study of blood T cell repertoires in COVID-19. Background on the study: Both acute and convalescent COVID-19 samples were obtained from the United States, Italy and Spain. T cells, B-cell-depleted T cells, or PBMCs provided the cDNA or gDNA that served as material.

Germline trimming cut 3 bases from V and 8 bases from J; bases unmatched to any gene: 6. The CDR3 has 13 amino acids. Germline values: CDR1 MNHEY, CDR2 SMNVEV (reference sequence). As processed by the authors: Estimated nucleated cell counts came from reference gene primer amplification. Only in-frame clones appear in the TCRdb table, and some are missing; sequencing was by immunoSEQ multiplex PCR. The DNA gave D and trimming, while V, J and clone size come from that table. The sample yields 150,000 to 200,000 clones, about nine tenths seen once. This chain uses TRBV27 with TRBJ1-1, with 7 bases aligning to TRBD1. The TCR sequence derives from a man aged 35 to 55 with acute or convalescent COVID-19. The specimen sequenced was peripheral blood. CDR3 region: CASSFISGGEAFF. Written as DNA, the CDR3 is TGTGCCAGCAGTTTTATTTCAGGGGGAGAAGCTTTCTTT.